This T cell receptor (beta chain) was captured in a study of blood T cell repertoires in COVID-19. Repertoires were generated with immunoSEQ multiplex PCR, while TCRdb's copy carries only in-frame clones and drops some. The sample holds under 55,000 clones, 88% seen once. Germline CDR1 is SEHNR and CDR2 is FQNEAQ (reference sequence). V dropped 1 base and J dropped 5 bases, with 11 bases sitting between them. There are 15 residues in the CDR3. Sequenced input: peripheral blood. The chain links TRBV7-9 to TRBJ1-4, with a tentative D call TRBD1 (5 bases). The clonotype was recovered from a human donor in a cohort sampled during active COVID-19. The CDR3 protein is CASSLGRGKNEKLFF. CDR3 in DNA: TGTGCCAGCAGCTTAGGTAGGGGTAAGAATGAAAAACTGTTTTTT.